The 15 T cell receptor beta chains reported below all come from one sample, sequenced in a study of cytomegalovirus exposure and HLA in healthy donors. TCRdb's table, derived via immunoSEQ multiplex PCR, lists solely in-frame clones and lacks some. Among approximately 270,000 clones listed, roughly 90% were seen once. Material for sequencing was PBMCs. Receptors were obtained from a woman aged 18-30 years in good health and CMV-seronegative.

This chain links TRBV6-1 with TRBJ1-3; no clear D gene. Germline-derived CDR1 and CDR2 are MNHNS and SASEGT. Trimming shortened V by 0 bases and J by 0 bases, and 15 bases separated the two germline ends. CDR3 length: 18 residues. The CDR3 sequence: CASSEALAIIYSGNTIYF. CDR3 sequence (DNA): TGTGCCAGCAGTGAAGCGCTGGCAATCATTTACTCTGGAAACACCATATATTTT.

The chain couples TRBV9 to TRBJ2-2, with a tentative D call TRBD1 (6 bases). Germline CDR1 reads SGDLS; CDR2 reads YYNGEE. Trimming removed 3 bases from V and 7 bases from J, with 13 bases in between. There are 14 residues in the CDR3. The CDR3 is CASSAQGTVGELFF. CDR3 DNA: TGTGCCAGCAGCGCGCAGGGGACGGTCGGGGAGCTGTTTTTT.

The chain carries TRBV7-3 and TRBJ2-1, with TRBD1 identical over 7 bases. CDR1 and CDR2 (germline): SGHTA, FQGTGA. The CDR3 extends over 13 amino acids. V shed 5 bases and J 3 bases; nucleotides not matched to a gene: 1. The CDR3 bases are TGTGCCAGCAGCCGGACAGGCTACAATGAGCAGTTCTTC. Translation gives CASSRTGYNEQFF.

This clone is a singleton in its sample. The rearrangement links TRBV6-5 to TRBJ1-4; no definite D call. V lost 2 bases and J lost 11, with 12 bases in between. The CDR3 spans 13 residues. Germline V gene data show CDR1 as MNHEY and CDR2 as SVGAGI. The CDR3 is CASSYAISGKLFF. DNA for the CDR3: TGTGCCAGCAGTTACGCGATTTCGGGTAAACTGTTTTTT.

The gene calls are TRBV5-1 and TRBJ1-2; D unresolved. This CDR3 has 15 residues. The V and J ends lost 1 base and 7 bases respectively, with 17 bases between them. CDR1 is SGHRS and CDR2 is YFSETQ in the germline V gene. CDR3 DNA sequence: TGCGCCAGCAGCTTGTTGGGCGGGATTAAGGTTGGCTACACCTTC. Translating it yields CASSLLGGIKVGYTF.

The CDR3 coding sequence is TGTGCCAGCAGCACGACAGGGGCCGGGACTGAAGCTTTCTTT. It yields the protein CASSTTGAGTEAFF. The chain joins TRBV9 to TRBJ1-1; TRBD1 matches 8 bases. V shed 4 bases, J shed 5 bases, and the junction held 7 bases outside the gene matches. The CDR3 runs 14 residues. Germline V CDR1 and CDR2: SGDLS, YYNGEE.

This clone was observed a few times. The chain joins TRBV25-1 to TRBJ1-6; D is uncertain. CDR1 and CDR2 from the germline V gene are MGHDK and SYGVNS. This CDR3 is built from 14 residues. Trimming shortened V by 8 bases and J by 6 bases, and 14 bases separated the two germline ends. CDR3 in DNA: TGTGCCAGCTCTTACAGCTCGATTAATTCACCCCTCCACTTT. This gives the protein CASSYSSINSPLHF. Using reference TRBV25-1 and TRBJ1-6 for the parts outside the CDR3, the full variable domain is EADIYQTPRYLVIGTGKKITLECSQTMGHDKMYWYQQDPGMELHLIHYSYGVNSTEKGDLSSESTVSRIRTEHFPLTLESARPSHTSQYLCASSYSSINSPLHFGNGTRLTVT.

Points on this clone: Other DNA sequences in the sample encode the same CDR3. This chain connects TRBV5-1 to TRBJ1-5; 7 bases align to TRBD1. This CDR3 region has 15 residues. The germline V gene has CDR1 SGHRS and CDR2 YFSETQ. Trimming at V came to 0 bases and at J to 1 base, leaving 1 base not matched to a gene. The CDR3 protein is CASSLEGASNQPQHF. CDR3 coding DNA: TGCGCCAGCAGCTTGGAGGGGGCAAGCAATCAGCCCCAGCATTTT.

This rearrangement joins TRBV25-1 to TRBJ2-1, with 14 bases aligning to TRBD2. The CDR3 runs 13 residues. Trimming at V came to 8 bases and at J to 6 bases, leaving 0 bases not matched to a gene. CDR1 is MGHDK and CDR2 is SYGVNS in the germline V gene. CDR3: CASGTSGGNEQFF. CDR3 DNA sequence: TGTGCCAGCGGGACTAGCGGGGGCAATGAGCAGTTCTTC.

The CDR3 sequence: CASSLKSGQETQYF. The CDR3, as DNA: TGCGCCAGCAGCTTAAAGAGCGGACAAGAGACCCAGTACTTC. V and J are TRBV5-1 and TRBJ2-5, with a tentative D call TRBD2 (5 bases). The germline V and J ends were trimmed by 2 bases and 2 bases, with 10 bases remaining between them. Germline V lookup: CDR1 SGHRS, CDR2 YFSETQ. This CDR3 comprises 14 residues.

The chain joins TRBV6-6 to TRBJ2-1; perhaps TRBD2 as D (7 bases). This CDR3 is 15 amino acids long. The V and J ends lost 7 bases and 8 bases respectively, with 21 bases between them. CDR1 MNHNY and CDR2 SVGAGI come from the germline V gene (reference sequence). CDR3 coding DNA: TGTGCCAGCATAAAGGGGGGGGGCGGTAGCGATGAGCAGTTCTTC. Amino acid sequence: CASIKGGGGSDEQFF.

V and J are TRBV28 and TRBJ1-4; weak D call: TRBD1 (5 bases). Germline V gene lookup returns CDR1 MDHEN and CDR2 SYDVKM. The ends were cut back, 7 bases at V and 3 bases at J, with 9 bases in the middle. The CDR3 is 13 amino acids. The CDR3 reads CASTGYSNEKLFF. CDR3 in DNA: TGTGCCAGCACAGGGTATTCTAATGAAAAACTGTTTTTT.

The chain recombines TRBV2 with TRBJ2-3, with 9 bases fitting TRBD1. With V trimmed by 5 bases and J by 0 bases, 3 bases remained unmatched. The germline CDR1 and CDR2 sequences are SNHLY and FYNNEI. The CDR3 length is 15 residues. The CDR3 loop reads CASSPGTGSTDTQYF. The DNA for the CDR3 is TGTGCCAGCAGTCCCGGGACAGGGAGCACAGATACGCAGTATTTT.

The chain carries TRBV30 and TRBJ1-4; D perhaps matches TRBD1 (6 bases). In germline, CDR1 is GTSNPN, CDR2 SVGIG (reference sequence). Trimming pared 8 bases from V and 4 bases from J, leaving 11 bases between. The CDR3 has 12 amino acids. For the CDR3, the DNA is TGTGCCGGGGGGGCCTTTAATGAAAAACTGTTTTTT. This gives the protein CAGGAFNEKLFF.

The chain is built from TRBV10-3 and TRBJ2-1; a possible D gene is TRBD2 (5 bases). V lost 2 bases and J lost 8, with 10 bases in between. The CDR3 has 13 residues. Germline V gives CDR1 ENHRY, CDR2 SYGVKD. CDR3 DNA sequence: TGTGCCATCAGTGAGGTACCCGGGGATGAGCAGTTCTTC. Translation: CAISEVPGDEQFF.